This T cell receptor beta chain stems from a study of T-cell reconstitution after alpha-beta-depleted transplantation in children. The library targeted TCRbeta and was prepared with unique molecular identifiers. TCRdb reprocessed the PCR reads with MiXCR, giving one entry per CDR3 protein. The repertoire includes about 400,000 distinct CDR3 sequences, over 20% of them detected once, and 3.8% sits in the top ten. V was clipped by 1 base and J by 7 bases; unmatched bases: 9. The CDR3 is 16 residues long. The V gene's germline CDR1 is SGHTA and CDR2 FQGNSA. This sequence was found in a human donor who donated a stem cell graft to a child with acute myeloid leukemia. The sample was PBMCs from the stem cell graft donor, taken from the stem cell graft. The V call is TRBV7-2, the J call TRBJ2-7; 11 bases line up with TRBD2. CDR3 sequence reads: CASSLVLAGVRREQYF. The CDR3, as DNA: TGTGCCAGCAGCTTAGTACTAGCGGGAGTTAGGAGGGAGCAGTACTTC.